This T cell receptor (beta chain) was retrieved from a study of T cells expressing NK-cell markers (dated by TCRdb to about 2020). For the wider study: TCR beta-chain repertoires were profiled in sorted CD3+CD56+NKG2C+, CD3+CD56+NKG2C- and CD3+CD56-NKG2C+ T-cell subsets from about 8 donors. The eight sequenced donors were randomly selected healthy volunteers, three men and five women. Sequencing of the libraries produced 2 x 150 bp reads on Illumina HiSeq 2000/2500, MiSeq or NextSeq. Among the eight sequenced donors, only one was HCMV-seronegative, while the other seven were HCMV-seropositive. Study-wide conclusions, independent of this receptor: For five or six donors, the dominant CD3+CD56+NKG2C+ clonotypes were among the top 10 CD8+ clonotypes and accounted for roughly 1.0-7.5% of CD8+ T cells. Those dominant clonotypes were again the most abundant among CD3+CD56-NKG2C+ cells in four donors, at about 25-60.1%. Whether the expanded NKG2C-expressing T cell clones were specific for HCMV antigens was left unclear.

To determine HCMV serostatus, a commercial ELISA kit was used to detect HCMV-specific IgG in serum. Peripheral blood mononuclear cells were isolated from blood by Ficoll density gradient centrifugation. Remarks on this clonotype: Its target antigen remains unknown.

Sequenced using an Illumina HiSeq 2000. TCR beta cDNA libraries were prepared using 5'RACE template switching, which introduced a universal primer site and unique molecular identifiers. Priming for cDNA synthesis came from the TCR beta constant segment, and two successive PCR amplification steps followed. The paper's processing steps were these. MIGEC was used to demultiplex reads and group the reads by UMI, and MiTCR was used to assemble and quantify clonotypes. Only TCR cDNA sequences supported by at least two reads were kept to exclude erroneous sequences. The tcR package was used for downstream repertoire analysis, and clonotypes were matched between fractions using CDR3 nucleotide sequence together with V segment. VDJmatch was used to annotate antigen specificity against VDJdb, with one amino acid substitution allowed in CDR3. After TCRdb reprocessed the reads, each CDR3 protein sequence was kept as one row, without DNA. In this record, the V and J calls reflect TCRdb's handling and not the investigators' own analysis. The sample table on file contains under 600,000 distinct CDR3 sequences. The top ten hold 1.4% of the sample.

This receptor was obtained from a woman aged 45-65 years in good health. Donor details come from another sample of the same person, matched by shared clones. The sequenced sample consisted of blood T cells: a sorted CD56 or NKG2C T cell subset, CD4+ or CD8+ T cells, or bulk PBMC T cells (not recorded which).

The CDR3 region has the sequence CASLQSTNEKLFF. The chain links TRBV4-1 with TRBJ1-4. From cysteine to phenylalanine, the CDR3 is 13 amino acids long. No DNA is listed. CDR1 and CDR2 (MGHRA, YSYEKL) derive from the germline V gene.